The clone carrying this TCR beta chain was counted between two and nine times. The sample comes from a study of CD8 T cells in ankylosing spondylitis. Via MiXCR, TCRdb re-called the 5' RACE reads, giving one row per CDR3 protein. The sample contains roughly 36,000 distinct CDR3 sequences, 12% to 15% of which appear only once. V shed 5 bases and J 3 bases; nucleotides not matched to a gene: 9. Germline-derived CDR1 and CDR2 are MNHEY and SMNVEV (reference sequence). This CDR3 has 16 amino acids. This sequence was found in a male donor with ankylosing spondylitis or in good health (not recorded which). Sequencing was performed on blood. The chain joins TRBV27 to TRBJ2-1; 8 bases are shared with TRBD2. CDR3 sequence: CASSPVAGTLYNEQFF. In DNA form, the CDR3 reads TGTGCCAGCAGTCCGGTAGCGGGGACTCTCTACAATGAGCAGTTCTTC.